A selection of T cell receptor beta chains follows, all from one sample in a study of blood T cells in healthy people across ages. TCRdb re-called the 5' RACE reads through MiXCR, storing one row per CDR3 protein. The profile shows approximately 830,000 distinct CDR3 sequences, around 62% of them singletons. The sequenced sample was blood. The receptors were gathered from a man aged 25-45 years in good health. The CDR3 runs from the conserved cysteine through the conserved F or W. Fields, in order: V gene, D gene, clone size, J gene, CDR3 protein, CDR3 DNA. D genes are given only for firm matches. The size of a clone is reported for some rows only, either as once, few or many, or as a class for expanded clones.

v_call: TRBV20-1; d_call: NA; clone_size: few; j_call: TRBJ2-7; cdr3_aa: CSARDLVLLGEQYF; cdr3_nt: TGCAGTGCTAGAGATCTAGTACTACTGGGCGAGCAGTACTTC
v_call: TRBV7-8; d_call: TRBD2; clone_size: NA; j_call: TRBJ2-1; cdr3_aa: CASSPKTSGGLYNEQFF; cdr3_nt: TGTGCCAGCAGCCCCAAGACTAGCGGGGGCCTCTACAATGAGCAGTTCTTC
v_call: TRBV30; d_call: NA; clone_size: NA; j_call: TRBJ1-2; cdr3_aa: CARSVGGNYGYTF; cdr3_nt: TGTGCCAGGAGTGTTGGAGGGAACTATGGCTACACCTTC
v_call: TRBV3-1; d_call: TRBD1; clone_size: many; j_call: TRBJ1-2; cdr3_aa: CASSNRGVNYGYTF; cdr3_nt: TGTGCCAGCAGCAACAGGGGAGTGAACTATGGCTACACCTTC
v_call: TRBV6-2/TRBV6-3; d_call: NA; clone_size: NA; j_call: TRBJ2-1; cdr3_aa: CASSWGILGDEQFF; cdr3_nt: TGTGCCAGCAGCTGGGGAATTTTAGGGGATGAGCAGTTCTTC
v_call: TRBV7-9; d_call: TRBD1; clone_size: NA; j_call: TRBJ2-1; cdr3_aa: CASSLAATVTGRNEQFF; cdr3_nt: TGTGCCAGCAGCTTAGCGGCTACCGTGACAGGGCGGAATGAGCAGTTCTTC
v_call: TRBV4-3; d_call: TRBD1; clone_size: few; j_call: TRBJ1-4; cdr3_aa: CASRQGGQGSEKLFF; cdr3_nt: TGCGCCAGCAGGCAGGGGGGACAGGGATCTGAAAAACTGTTTTTT
v_call: TRBV20-1; d_call: NA; clone_size: NA; j_call: TRBJ2-7; cdr3_aa: CSARRDYEQYF; cdr3_nt: TGCAGTGCTAGAAGGGACTACGAGCAGTACTTC
v_call: TRBV6-6; d_call: NA; clone_size: NA; j_call: TRBJ1-2; cdr3_aa: CASLLAAYGYTF; cdr3_nt: TGTGCCAGTTTATTGGCAGCATATGGCTACACCTTC
v_call: TRBV21-1; d_call: NA; clone_size: NA; j_call: TRBJ2-1; cdr3_aa: CASSKGVAGRLKGNEQFF; cdr3_nt: TGTGCCAGCAGCAAGGGGGTAGCGGGCCGTCTCAAGGGCAATGAGCAGTTCTTC
v_call: TRBV5-1; d_call: TRBD1; clone_size: NA; j_call: TRBJ2-1; cdr3_aa: CASSLGTGTVTDNEQFF; cdr3_nt: TGCGCCAGCAGCTTGGGGACCGGGACAGTAACAGACAATGAGCAGTTCTTC
v_call: TRBV6-1; d_call: NA; clone_size: NA; j_call: TRBJ2-5; cdr3_aa: CASSELRTVSWEQYF; cdr3_nt: TGTGCCAGCAGTGAACTAAGGACGGTTTCATGGGAGCAGTACTTC
v_call: TRBV28; d_call: TRBD2; clone_size: NA; j_call: TRBJ2-7; cdr3_aa: CACSLIRLASYEQYF; cdr3_nt: TGTGCCTGCAGTTTAATCCGACTAGCCTCGTACGAGCAGTACTTC
v_call: TRBV11-2; d_call: TRBD2; clone_size: few; j_call: TRBJ2-1; cdr3_aa: CASSLLPFLAGARSSYNEQFF; cdr3_nt: TGTGCCAGCAGCTTACTCCCTTTTCTAGCGGGGGCCCGGAGCTCCTACAATGAGCAGTTCTTC
v_call: TRBV6-1; d_call: NA; clone_size: NA; j_call: TRBJ2-3; cdr3_aa: CAILTSIGADTQYF; cdr3_nt: TGTGCCATCCTAACCAGCATTGGGGCAGATACGCAGTATTTT
v_call: TRBV28; d_call: TRBD2; clone_size: NA; j_call: TRBJ2-5; cdr3_aa: CASTPGGLGETQYF; cdr3_nt: TGTGCCAGCACACCGGGGGGGCTGGGAGAGACCCAGTACTTC
v_call: TRBV28; d_call: TRBD2; clone_size: NA; j_call: TRBJ2-5; cdr3_aa: CASTSPGGVGETQYF; cdr3_nt: TGTGCCAGCACCTCCCCCGGGGGGGTGGGAGAGACCCAGTACTTC
v_call: TRBV28; d_call: TRBD1; clone_size: few; j_call: TRBJ2-7; cdr3_aa: CASNHLTGGEQYF; cdr3_nt: TGTGCCAGCAATCACCTCACAGGGGGGGAGCAGTACTTC
v_call: TRBV6-6; d_call: TRBD1; clone_size: NA; j_call: TRBJ2-4; cdr3_aa: CASSPTDRVEGIQYF; cdr3_nt: TGTGCCAGCAGTCCTACCGACAGGGTCGAAGGCATTCAGTACTTC
v_call: TRBV2; d_call: NA; clone_size: NA; j_call: TRBJ2-1; cdr3_aa: CASSEGLVGRHEQFF; cdr3_nt: TGTGCCAGCAGTGAAGGACTAGTTGGTAGGCATGAGCAGTTCTTC
v_call: TRBV27; d_call: TRBD2; clone_size: many; j_call: TRBJ2-3; cdr3_aa: CASSSLGLAASTDTQYF; cdr3_nt: TGTGCCAGCAGTTCCCTCGGACTAGCGGCAAGCACAGATACGCAGTATTTT
v_call: TRBV7-9; d_call: TRBD1; clone_size: NA; j_call: TRBJ1-2; cdr3_aa: CASSLQGAYTF; cdr3_nt: TGTGCCAGCAGCTTACAGGGGGCCTACACCTTC
v_call: TRBV7-2; d_call: NA; clone_size: NA; j_call: TRBJ1-5; cdr3_aa: CASSLVSDGVQPQHF; cdr3_nt: TGTGCCAGCAGCTTAGTCTCGGACGGGGTACAGCCCCAGCATTTT